The 18 T cell receptor beta chains below all came from one sample that was sequenced in a study of blood T cell repertoires in COVID-19. Repertoires were generated with immunoSEQ multiplex PCR, while TCRdb's copy carries only in-frame clones and drops some. The data hold 130,000 to 150,000 clones, with roughly 88% observed a single time. The sample was PBMCs or T cells enriched from blood (not recorded which). The receptors shown here come from a young woman with acute COVID-19.

This sequence joins TRBV5-1 and TRBJ2-3, with 9 nucleotides matching TRBD2. Per the germline V gene, CDR1 is SGHRS and CDR2 is YFSETQ. The ends lost 4 bases at V and 2 bases at J; junction bases unmatched: 17. This CDR3 is 19 amino acids long. The CDR3: CASSRFATSGPGYTDTQYF. Written as DNA, the CDR3 is TGCGCCAGCAGCCGCTTTGCTACTAGCGGGCCGGGATACACAGATACGCAGTATTTT.

The chain links TRBV7-9 to TRBJ1-1; D call uncertain. V lost 3 bases to trimming and J lost 4 bases, with 9 bases between them. The CDR3 runs to 13 residues. CDR1 SEHNR and CDR2 FQNEAQ come from the germline V gene (reference sequence). CDR3 bases: TGTGCCAGCAGCTTTGGGGAGGGCACTGAAGCTTTCTTT. Translating it yields CASSFGEGTEAFF.

This chain joins TRBV5-1 and TRBJ1-1; maybe TRBD1 (5 bases). The CDR3 has 15 amino acids. Germline V gene sequence: CDR1 SGHRS, CDR2 YFSETQ. V lost 4 bases to trimming and J lost 1 base, with 14 bases between them. CDR3 bases: TGCGCCAGCAGCCAAAATTCGCAGGGGAACACTGAAGCTTTCTTT. It is translated as CASSQNSQGNTEAFF.

The V and J genes are TRBV4-3 and TRBJ2-1; 10 bases agree with TRBD2. The CDR3 sequence is 17 residues long. Trimming took 4 bases from V and 8 from J; bases not matched to a gene: 14. The germline V gene has CDR1 LGHNA and CDR2 YSLEER. The DNA of the CDR3 is TGCGCCAGCAGCCCACCTCGGATGGTAGCGGGAGGTTATGAGCAGTTCTTC. Translated, it gives CASSPPRMVAGGYEQFF.

J is TRBJ1-5 and V is TRBV12-3 or TRBV12-4; 9 bases map to TRBD1. The CDR3 is made up of 13 amino acids. Unmatched junction bases numbered 4, after V lost 8 bases and J lost 5 bases. CDR3 nucleotides: TGTGCCAGCGGACAGGGGTTTGATCAGCCCCAGCATTTT. Protein: CASGQGFDQPQHF.

DNA of the CDR3: TGCGCCAGCAGCTTCGGTACCGGGGAGCTGTTTTTT. It is translated as CASSFGTGELFF. The chain is built from TRBV5-1 and TRBJ2-2; D gene ambiguous. The CDR3 is 12 residues long. Germline-derived CDR1 and CDR2 are SGHRS and YFSETQ. Trimming left V 2 bases short and J 5 bases short, with 4 bases between.

V usage is TRBV28 and J usage is TRBJ2-5; tentatively, D is TRBD1 (6 bases). Trimming stripped 6 bases from V and 1 base from J, with 21 bases between. The CDR3 loop spans 17 amino acids. Germline V gene lookup returns CDR1 MDHEN and CDR2 SYDVKM. CDR3 DNA: TGTGCCAGCAGACAAAAAATCCTGGGGACACTCCAAGAGACCCAGTACTTC. This codes for CASRQKILGTLQETQYF.

This clone was counted once. The chain couples TRBV3-1 (or the pseudogene TRBV3-2) to TRBJ2-3; D is possibly TRBD1 (5 bases). The CDR3 is made up of 16 amino acids. Germline V gives CDR1 LGHDT, CDR2 YNNKEL (reference sequence). The V end was cut by 4 bases, the J end by 4 bases, with 18 bases between. This CDR3 reads CASSPPPGQGPDTQYF. Here the CDR3 DNA reads TGTGCCAGCAGCCCGCCCCCCGGCCAGGGCCCAGATACGCAGTATTTT.

The chain joins TRBV30 to TRBJ2-7, with 10 bases identical to TRBD2. The CDR3 runs to 13 residues. The germline gives CDR1 GTSNPN, CDR2 SVGIG (reference sequence). Losses at the gene ends were 5 bases for V and 5 bases for J; bases not matched to a gene: 6. The CDR3 loop is CAWASGRVDEQYF. The CDR3 DNA reads as TGTGCCTGGGCAAGCGGGAGGGTAGACGAGCAGTACTTC.

With respect to this clone: The sample has other DNA sequences that encode this CDR3 too. V gene TRBV7-2 combines with J gene TRBJ1-6, with TRBD1 identical over 7 bases. Trimming removed 3 bases from V and 5 bases from J; junction bases left unmatched: 4. There are 15 residues in the CDR3. The germline CDR1 and CDR2 sequences are SGHTA and FQGNSA. Written as DNA, the CDR3 is TGTGCCAGCAGCTTCTACAGGGGCGATAATTCACCCCTCCACTTT. This sequence encodes CASSFYRGDNSPLHF.

The gene calls are TRBV13 and TRBJ2-3; D is perhaps TRBD1 (5 bases). Trimming left V 1 base short and J 4 bases short, with 18 bases between. The germline V gene has CDR1 PRHDT and CDR2 FYEKMQ (reference sequence). The CDR3 length is 17 residues. The CDR3 spells CASSLEEFQGEADTQYF. The CDR3 DNA reads as TGTGCCAGCAGCTTAGAAGAATTCCAGGGCGAGGCAGATACGCAGTATTTT. The complete variable domain, with remaining parts taken from reference TRBV13 and TRBJ2-3, reads AAGVIQSPRHLIKEKRETATLKCYPIPRHDTVYWYQQGPGQDPQFLISFYEKMQSDKGSIPDRFSAQQFSDYHSELNMSSLELGDSALYFCASSLEEFQGEADTQYFGPGTRLTVL.

This chain uses TRBV28 with TRBJ1-3, with a weak D call TRBD1 (5 bases). Trimming removed 3 bases at V and 0 bases at J, with 6 bases between. Germline V gene lookup returns CDR1 MDHEN and CDR2 SYDVKM. This CDR3 has 14 amino acids. The CDR3 sequence is CASSLGRSGNTIYF. The CDR3 region has the DNA TGTGCCAGCAGTTTGGGGCGCTCTGGAAACACCATATATTTT.

This chain links TRBV25-1 with TRBJ1-2; D call uncertain. The germline V gene encodes CDR1 MGHDK and CDR2 SYGVNS. This CDR3 contains 11 residues. Trimming cost V 0 bases and J 7 bases, with 3 bases left between them. The CDR3 protein is CASSEYSGYTF. CDR3 bases: TGTGCCAGCAGTGAATACAGTGGCTACACCTTC.

This chain connects TRBV7-2 to TRBJ2-3; 9 bases map to TRBD2. Trimming at V came to 3 bases and at J to 4 bases, leaving 8 bases not matched to a gene. Germline V gives CDR1 SGHTA, CDR2 FQGNSA. This CDR3 contains 16 residues. Here the CDR3 reads CASSFSGTSPPDTQYF. CDR3 nucleotides: TGTGCCAGCAGCTTTTCCGGGACTAGCCCCCCAGATACGCAGTATTTT.

This chain joins TRBV2 and TRBJ2-7, with 11 bases lining up with TRBD2. CDR1 SNHLY and CDR2 FYNNEI come from the germline V gene. The CDR3 extends over 15 amino acids. The V gene end was trimmed by 6 bases and the J gene end by 0 bases; junction bases not matched to a gene: 4. DNA for the CDR3: TGTGCCAGCAGCCAGGGGACTAGCGGCTCCTACGAGCAGTACTTC. Its protein product is CASSQGTSGSYEQYF.

The chain combines TRBV19 with TRBJ1-1; 10 bases are a match to TRBD1. Germline CDR1 LNHDA, CDR2 SQIVND (reference sequence). CDR3 length: 13 amino acids. V lost 6 bases, J lost 3 bases, and 1 base stayed unmatched. Written as DNA, the CDR3 is TGTGCCAGTAGGGGGACAGGGGACACTGAAGCTTTCTTT. This codes for CASRGTGDTEAFF.

The chain uses TRBV4-3 and TRBJ1-6; D is uncertain. The CDR3 has 19 amino acids. Trimming cost V 0 bases and J 8 bases, with 23 bases left between them. Germline V gene lookup returns CDR1 LGHNA and CDR2 YSLEER. The CDR3 DNA sequence: TGCGCCAGCAGCCAAGAGGGCAGTAGGTTCCTCCCGAGGGATTCACCCCTCCACTTT. Translation: CASSQEGSRFLPRDSPLHF.

This clone showed up just once. This sequence joins TRBV7-9 and TRBJ1-4; D gene uncertain. The V gene's germline CDR1 is SEHNR and CDR2 FQNEAQ (reference sequence). The V gene lost 6 bases and the J gene lost 7 bases, with 15 bases spanning the gap. The CDR3 extends over 14 amino acids. CDR3: CASRNLKFGEKLFF. CDR3 coding DNA: TGTGCCAGCAGAAATCTCAAATTCGGTGAAAAACTGTTTTTT.